The 21 T cell receptor beta chains below all came from one sample that was sequenced in a study of cytomegalovirus exposure and HLA in healthy donors. PCR primers comprised 60 Vbeta and 13 Jbeta primers. Clones were sequenced by immunoSEQ multiplex PCR, and TCRdb holds only the in-frame ones, with some missing. The table has about 67,000 clones, 80% to 90% seen once. Sequenced input: PBMCs. The source of these receptors is a woman aged 25 to 39 in good health and CMV-seropositive.

The chain combines TRBV4-1 with TRBJ2-2; 11 bases are a match to TRBD2. The CDR3 is made up of 16 amino acids. Germline assignment: CDR1 MGHRA and CDR2 YSYEKL. V lost 8 bases to trimming and J lost 9 bases; unmatched junction nucleotides: 14. The CDR3 DNA is TGCGCCAGCGGACGACCCCTTACTAGCGGGAGACGGGAGCTGTTTTTT. Translating gives CASGRPLTSGRRELFF.

The chain carries TRBV27 and TRBJ1-4; D is uncertain. The CDR3 is 10 residues long. Germline lookup yields CDR1 MNHEY and CDR2 SMNVEV (reference sequence). V lost 6 bases and J lost 6, with 2 bases in between. This chain's CDR3 is CASSDEKLFF. The CDR3 region has the DNA TGTGCCAGCAGCGATGAAAAACTGTTTTTT.

The chain carries TRBV15 and TRBJ2-7; D unclear. V lost 0 bases to trimming and J lost 0 bases, with 12 bases between them. The CDR3 is 16 amino acids. Germline loops: CDR1 LNHNV, CDR2 YYDKDF (reference sequence). The CDR3 here is CATSRDALRSSYEQYF. The CDR3 region has the DNA TGTGCCACCAGCAGAGACGCGCTCCGAAGCTCCTACGAGCAGTACTTC.

This clone was picked up one time. The chain uses TRBV7-6 and TRBJ2-3, with D possibly TRBD2 on 5 matching bases. Trimming left V 5 bases short and J 5 bases short, with 11 bases between. The CDR3 is 13 residues long. In germline, CDR1 is SGHVS, CDR2 FNYEAQ. CDR3 coding DNA: TGTGCCAGCAGCAATACGGCGGGAGATACGCAGTATTTT. Protein product: CASSNTAGDTQYF.

This chain connects TRBV10-3 to TRBJ1-4; the D is unclear. Germline V gene data show CDR1 as ENHRY and CDR2 as SYGVKD. Trimming stripped 2 bases from V and 0 bases from J, with 4 bases between. The CDR3 runs 14 residues. CDR3: CAISETATNEKLFF. In nucleotides, the CDR3 is TGTGCCATCAGTGAGACAGCAACTAATGAAAAACTGTTTTTT.

The rearrangement links TRBV30 to TRBJ2-7, with TRBD2 identical over 11 bases. The germline V gene encodes CDR1 GTSNPN and CDR2 SVGIG (reference sequence). This CDR3 region has 14 residues. V trimming: 0 bases; J trimming: 4 bases; junction bases outside the gene matches: 2. The CDR3 protein is CAWSVASGRYEQYF. CDR3 nucleotide sequence: TGTGCCTGGAGTGTAGCTAGCGGGAGGTACGAGCAGTACTTC.

The V and J genes are TRBV2 and TRBJ2-7, with a tentative D call TRBD2 (6 bases). The CDR3 has 14 amino acids. V lost 4 bases and J lost 3, with 13 bases in between. CDR1 SNHLY and CDR2 FYNNEI come from the germline V gene. In DNA, the CDR3 is TGTGCCAGCAGTGCGGGAGCCGACAACTACGAGCAGTACTTC. Protein product: CASSAGADNYEQYF.

The CDR3 loop is CASSLGGRAHEQYF. Here the CDR3 DNA reads TGTGCCAGCAGCCTCGGGGGGAGGGCCCACGAGCAGTACTTC. V usage is TRBV4-2 and J usage is TRBJ2-7, with 7 nucleotides matching TRBD2. In germline, CDR1 is LGHNA, CDR2 YNFKEQ. The CDR3 contains 14 residues. The ends lost 4 bases at V and 5 bases at J; junction bases unmatched: 8.

The chain links TRBV5-6 to TRBJ1-2; 8 bases are a match to TRBD1. The J segment lost 4 bases and the V segment lost 3 bases, leaving 5 bases of the junction unmatched. Germline loops: CDR1 SGHDT, CDR2 YYEEEE. The CDR3 is 14 residues long. CDR3 sequence (DNA): TGTGCCAGCAGCTCGGGAGACAGGGGCTATGGCTACACCTTC. Protein product: CASSSGDRGYGYTF.

The chain recombines TRBV21-1 with TRBJ1-2; the table's TRBD1 call for D was not verified on the DNA. TRBV21-1 represents a pseudogene. The CDR3 contains 16 residues. This CDR3 is CASSKVGGAPPDGYTF. The DNA of the CDR3 is TGTGCCAGCAGCAAAGTAGGTGGGGCCCCGCCGGATGGCTACACCTTC.

This sequence joins TRBV28 and TRBJ2-3; no definite D call. V lost 3 bases, J lost 7 bases, and 14 bases lay in between. There are 14 residues in the CDR3. CDR1 is MDHEN, CDR2 SYDVKM, per germline. The CDR3 sequence: CASSFLLSTYTQYF. CDR3 DNA sequence: TGTGCCAGCAGTTTCTTACTATCAACCTATACGCAGTATTTT.

The chain links TRBV2 to TRBJ2-5; D unclear. The CDR3 loop spans 12 amino acids. From germline, CDR1 is SNHLY and CDR2 FYNNEI. V shed 2 bases and J shed 5 bases, with 6 bases lying between them. CDR3 sequence (DNA): TGTGCCAGCAGTGAATTCCGGGAGACCCAGTACTTC. Its translation is CASSEFRETQYF.

This chain uses TRBV12-5 with TRBJ1-2; tentative D call: TRBD1 (5 bases). Germline V gene sequence: CDR1 LGHNT, CDR2 FRNRAP. The CDR3 runs to 12 residues. Trimming cost V 6 bases and J 5 bases, with 10 bases left between them. The CDR3 DNA reads TGTGCTAGTGGCACCGGGGGATATGGCTACACCTTC. Its translation: CASGTGGYGYTF.

CDR3 in DNA: TGTGCCAGCAGCCGGTCGAGCGCTGGCACAGATACGCAGTATTTT. Amino acid sequence: CASSRSSAGTDTQYF. This chain connects TRBV5-4 to TRBJ2-3, with D hard to call. The germline CDR1 and CDR2 sequences are SGHNT and YYREEE (reference sequence). The CDR3 contains 15 residues. Trimming pared 4 bases from V and 1 base from J, leaving 13 bases between.

The chain has TRBV5-8 and TRBJ1-5; 9 nucleotides align to TRBD1. The germline V gene has CDR1 SGHTS and CDR2 YDEGEE. The CDR3 spans 14 residues. V shed 8 bases, J shed 7 bases, and the junction held 10 bases outside the gene matches. CDR3 sequence: CASTDRGGVQPQHF. The DNA of the CDR3 is TGTGCCAGTACGGACAGGGGAGGGGTCCAGCCCCAGCATTTT.

V gene TRBV4-1 combines with J gene TRBJ2-7, with TRBD1 matching 7 bases. Germline V gene sequence: CDR1 MGHRA, CDR2 YSYEKL. Losses at the gene ends were 0 bases for V and 0 bases for J; bases not matched to a gene: 5. This CDR3 is built from 16 residues. The CDR3 loop is CASSQDGAGGSYEQYF. The CDR3, as DNA: TGCGCCAGCAGCCAAGATGGGGCAGGGGGCTCCTACGAGCAGTACTTC.

The chain combines TRBV9 with TRBJ2-2; 13 bases align to TRBD2. V gave up 3 bases and J gave up 6 bases; unmatched junction bases: 8. The germline V gene encodes CDR1 SGDLS and CDR2 YYNGEE. The CDR3 consists of 17 residues. Written as DNA, the CDR3 is TGTGCCAGCAGCGCACTAGCGGGAGGGACGCGGCCCGGGGAGCTGTTTTTT. It yields the protein CASSALAGGTRPGELFF.

This chain connects TRBV6-6 to TRBJ1-5; 7 bases map to TRBD1. Trimming cost V 7 bases and J 0 bases; bases outside gene matches: 6. The CDR3 spans 15 residues. Germline assignment: CDR1 MNHNY and CDR2 SVGAGI (reference sequence). As DNA, the CDR3 is TGTGCCAGCAAGGGGACAGCGTATAGCAATCAGCCCCAGCATTTT. This sequence encodes CASKGTAYSNQPQHF.

In nucleotides, the CDR3 is TGTGCCAGCAGCGTAGGAGGGGGCCGCTACAATGAGCAGTTCTTC. This sequence encodes CASSVGGGRYNEQFF. This chain joins TRBV9 and TRBJ2-1, with 7 bases identical to TRBD1. This CDR3 region has 15 residues. Per germline, CDR1 SGDLS and CDR2 YYNGEE. The V gene end was trimmed by 0 bases and the J gene end by 3 bases; junction bases not matched to a gene: 3.

The chain carries TRBV2 and TRBJ2-1; unclear D gene. The CDR3 spans 11 residues. CDR1 is SNHLY, CDR2 FYNNEI, per germline. Trimming cost V 5 bases and J 7 bases, with 6 bases left between them. CDR3 sequence reads: CASSTRNEQFF. The CDR3 DNA reads TGTGCCAGCAGTACCAGAAATGAGCAGTTCTTC. Full variable domain (rest looked up from reference TRBV2 and TRBJ2-1): EPEVTQTPSHQVTQMGQEVILRCVPISNHLYFYWYRQILGQKVEFLVSFYNNEISEKSEIFDDQFSVERPDGSNFTLKIRSTKLEDSAMYFCASSTRNEQFFGPGTRLTVL.

The chain links TRBV7-9 to TRBJ2-3; D is unclear. The CDR3 runs 14 residues. Germline V gene sequence: CDR1 SEHNR, CDR2 FQNEAQ (reference sequence). V lost 5 bases and J lost 0, with 9 bases in between. This CDR3 is CASSLEHSTDTQYF. DNA of the CDR3: TGTGCCAGCAGCCTCGAACACAGCACAGATACGCAGTATTTT. The whole variable domain, remainder taken from reference TRBV7-9 and TRBJ2-3, is DTGVSQNPRHKITKRGQNVTFRCDPISEHNRLYWYRQTLGQGPEFLTYFQNEAQLEKSRLLSDRFSAERPKGSFSTLEIQRTEQGDSAMYLCASSLEHSTDTQYFGPGTRLTVL.